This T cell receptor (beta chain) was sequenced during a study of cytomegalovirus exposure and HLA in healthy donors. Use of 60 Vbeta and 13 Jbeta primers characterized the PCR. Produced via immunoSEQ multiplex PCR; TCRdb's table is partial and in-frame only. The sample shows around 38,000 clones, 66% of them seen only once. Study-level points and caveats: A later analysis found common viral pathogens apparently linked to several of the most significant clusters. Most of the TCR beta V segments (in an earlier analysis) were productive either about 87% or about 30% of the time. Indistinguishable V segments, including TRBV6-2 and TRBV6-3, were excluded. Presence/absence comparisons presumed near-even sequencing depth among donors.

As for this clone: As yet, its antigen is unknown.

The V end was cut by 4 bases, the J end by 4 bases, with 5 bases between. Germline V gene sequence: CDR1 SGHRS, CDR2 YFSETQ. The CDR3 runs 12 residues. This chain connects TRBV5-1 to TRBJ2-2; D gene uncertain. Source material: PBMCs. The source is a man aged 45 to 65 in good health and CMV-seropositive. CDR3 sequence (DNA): TGCGCCAGCAGCCTCAGCACCGGGGAGCTGTTTTTT. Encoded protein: CASSLSTGELFF.